This is a list of T cell receptor beta chains from one sample in a study of beta chain features in type 1 diabetes. TCRdb's table, derived via immunoSEQ multiplex PCR, lists solely in-frame clones and lacks some. Seen here are 400,000 to 450,000 clones, around 14% observed once, and the top ten hold roughly 0.033%. The sample taken for sequencing was naive CD4+ T cells from blood. The source is a man aged 25-45 years in good health. Each CDR3 is given with its conserved first and last residue. Fields, in order: clone size, D gene, V gene, J gene, CDR3 DNA, CDR3 protein. The D gene is left open where the match is weak. Where a row states a size, it is once, few, many or the class of an expanded clone; other rows omit it.

few	TRBD2	TRBV5-4	TRBJ2-3	TGTGCCAGCAGCTTGGCTCTAGCGGGAGCCAGCACAGATACGCAGTATTTT	CASSLALAGASTDTQYF
NA	NA	TRBV11-2	TRBJ2-3	TGTGCCAGCAGGTCCCGGGGCGGAGTGGGGACAGATACGCAGTATTTT	CASRSRGGVGTDTQYF
NA	NA	TRBV7-7	TRBJ2-1	TGTGCTAGCAGCTTAGTTGAGGGATATGAGCAGTTCTTC	CASSLVEGYEQFF
few	TRBD1	TRBV5-4	TRBJ1-1	TGTGCCAGCAGCCTTGACAGGGGTTGGAACACTGAAGCTTTCTTT	CASSLDRGWNTEAFF
NA	TRBD2	TRBV30	TRBJ2-1	TGTGCCTGGAGGGGGACTAGCGGGAACTACAATGAGCAGTTCTTC	CAWRGTSGNYNEQFF
NA	NA	TRBV5-1	TRBJ2-2	TGCGCCAGCGGGACGTCCGGGAACACCGGGGAGCTGTTTTTT	CASGTSGNTGELFF
few	NA	TRBV5-1	TRBJ2-5	TGCGCCAGCAGCCCGTCGGCAGGGCAAGAGACCCAGTACTTC	CASSPSAGQETQYF
few	TRBD2	TRBV5-4	TRBJ2-1	TGTGCCAGCAGCCGGAGCGGGGATGAGCAGTTCTTC	CASSRSGDEQFF
few	TRBD2	TRBV18	TRBJ2-7	TGTGCCAGCTCACGCGAAGCGGGGCTACCGTACGAGCAGTACTTC	CASSREAGLPYEQYF
few	TRBD1	TRBV13	TRBJ1-1	TGTGCCAGCAGCTTAGGTGCAGGGGGCACTGAAGCTTTCTTT	CASSLGAGGTEAFF
NA	TRBD1	TRBV29-1	TRBJ2-5	TGCAGCGTGGACCGAAACAGGGGGGAGACCCAGTACTTC	CSVDRNRGETQYF
few	TRBD2	TRBV27	TRBJ2-3	TGTGCCAGCAGTCCCTTGACTAGCAGGGATACGCAGTATTTT	CASSPLTSRDTQYF
few	NA	TRBV7-6	TRBJ2-5	TGTGCCAGCAGCTTAAGGGCAGAGACCCAGTACTTC	CASSLRAETQYF
few	NA	TRBV5-1	TRBJ2-7	TGCGCCAGCAGCTTGCGGTACTCCTCCGAGCAGTACTTC	CASSLRYSSEQYF
few	NA	TRBV7-9	TRBJ2-1	TGTGCCAGCAGTACTATTAGCGCCTCCTACAATGAGCAGTTCTTC	CASSTISASYNEQFF
NA	NA	TRBV9	TRBJ1-2	TGTGCCAGCAGCGTAGTGGACGGAAGGGATGGCTACACCTTC	CASSVVDGRDGYTF